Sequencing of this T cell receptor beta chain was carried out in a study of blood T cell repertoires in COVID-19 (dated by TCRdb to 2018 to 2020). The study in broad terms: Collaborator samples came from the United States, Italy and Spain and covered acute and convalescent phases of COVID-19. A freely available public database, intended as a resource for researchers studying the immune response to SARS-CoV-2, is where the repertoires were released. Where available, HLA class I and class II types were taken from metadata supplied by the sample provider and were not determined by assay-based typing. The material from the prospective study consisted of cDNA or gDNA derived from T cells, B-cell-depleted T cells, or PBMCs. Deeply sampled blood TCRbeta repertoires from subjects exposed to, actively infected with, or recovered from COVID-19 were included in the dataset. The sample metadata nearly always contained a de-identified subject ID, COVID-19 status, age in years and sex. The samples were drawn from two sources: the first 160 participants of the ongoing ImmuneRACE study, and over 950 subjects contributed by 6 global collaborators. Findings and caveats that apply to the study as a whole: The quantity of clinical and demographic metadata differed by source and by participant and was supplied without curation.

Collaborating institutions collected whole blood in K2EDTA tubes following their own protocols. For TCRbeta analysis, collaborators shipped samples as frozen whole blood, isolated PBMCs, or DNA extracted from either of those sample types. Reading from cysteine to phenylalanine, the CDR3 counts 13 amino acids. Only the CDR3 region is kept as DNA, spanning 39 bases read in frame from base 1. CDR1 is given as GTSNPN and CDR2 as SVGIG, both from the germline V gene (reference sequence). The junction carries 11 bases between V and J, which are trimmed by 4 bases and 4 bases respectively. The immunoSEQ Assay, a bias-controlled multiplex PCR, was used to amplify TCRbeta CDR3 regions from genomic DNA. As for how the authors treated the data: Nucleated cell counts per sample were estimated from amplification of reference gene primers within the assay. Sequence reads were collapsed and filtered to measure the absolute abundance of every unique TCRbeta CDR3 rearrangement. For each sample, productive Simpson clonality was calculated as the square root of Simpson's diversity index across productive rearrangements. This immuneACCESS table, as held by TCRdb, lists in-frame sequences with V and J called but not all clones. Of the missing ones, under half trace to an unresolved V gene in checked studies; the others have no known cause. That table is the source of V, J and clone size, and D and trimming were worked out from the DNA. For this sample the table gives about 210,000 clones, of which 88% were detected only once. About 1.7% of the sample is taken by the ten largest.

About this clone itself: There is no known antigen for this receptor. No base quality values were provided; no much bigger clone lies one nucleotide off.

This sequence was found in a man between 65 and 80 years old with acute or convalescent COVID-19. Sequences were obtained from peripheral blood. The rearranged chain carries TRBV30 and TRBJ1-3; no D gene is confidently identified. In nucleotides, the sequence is TGTGCCTGGATCCCCGATCGGGGAAACACCATATATTTT. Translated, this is CAWIPDRGNTIYF.